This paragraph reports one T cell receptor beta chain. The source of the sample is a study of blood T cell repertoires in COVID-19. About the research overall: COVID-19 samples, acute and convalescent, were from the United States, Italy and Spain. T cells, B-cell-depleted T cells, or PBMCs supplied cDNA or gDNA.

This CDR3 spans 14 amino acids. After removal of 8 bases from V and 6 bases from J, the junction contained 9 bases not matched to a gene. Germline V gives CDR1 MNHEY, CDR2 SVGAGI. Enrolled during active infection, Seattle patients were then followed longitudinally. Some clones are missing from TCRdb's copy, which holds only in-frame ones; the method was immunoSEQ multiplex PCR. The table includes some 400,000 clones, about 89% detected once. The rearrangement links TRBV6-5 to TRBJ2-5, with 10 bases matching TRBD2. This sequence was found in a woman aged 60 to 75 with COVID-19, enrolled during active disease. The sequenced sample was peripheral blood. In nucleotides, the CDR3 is TGTGCCAGCGGGAGCGGGGGGGCCTCGAAGACCCAGTACTTC. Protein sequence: CASGSGGASKTQYF.